Below, 9 T cell receptor beta chains from the same sample are listed, as sequenced in a study of control samples from healthy donors and cancer patients. The repertoire was sequenced with immunoSEQ multiplex PCR; TCRdb's copy has only in-frame clones and lacks some. Of about 80,000 clones detected, around nine tenths appear once; the ten largest clones hold 7.5% to 8%. What was sequenced was blood. These receptors all stem from a woman aged 60 to 75 in good health.

The rearrangement joins TRBV5-1 to TRBJ2-1, with D maybe TRBD2 (5 bases). Germline V gene sequence: CDR1 SGHRS, CDR2 YFSETQ. V lost 1 base and J 1 base, leaving 9 bases between the germline ends. The CDR3 spans 15 residues. In DNA form, the CDR3 reads TGCGCCAGCAGCTTGACGGGAACTTCCTACAATGAGCAGTTCTTC. Translation gives CASSLTGTSYNEQFF.

The chain has TRBV5-1 and TRBJ1-2; D gene unclear. V was cut by 5 bases and J by 3 bases, with 14 bases left in between. From germline, CDR1 is SGHRS and CDR2 YFSETQ. The CDR3 is made up of 14 amino acids. This CDR3 is CASREGYRDYGYTF. The CDR3 bases are TGCGCCAGCAGGGAAGGGTATAGGGACTATGGCTACACCTTC.

As to this clone: At one boundary the junction diverges from the germline segment, which might be a read error. V and J are TRBV7-9 and TRBJ1-2, with D unclear. Germline V gives CDR1 SEHNR, CDR2 FQNEAQ (reference sequence). The CDR3 covers 14 residues. The CDR3 bases are TGTGCCAGCAGCCTAGCCCTGACATCCTATGGCTACACCTTC. The encoded protein is CASSLALTSYGYTF.

The CDR3 DNA reads as TGCGCCAGCAGCCAAGATTTGGGCATTGAAGCTTTCTTT. It specifies CASSQDLGIEAFF. The chain joins TRBV4-1 to TRBJ1-1, with D uncertain. CDR3 size: 13 residues. The ends were cut back, 0 bases at V and 7 bases at J, with 9 bases in the middle. Germline loops: CDR1 MGHRA, CDR2 YSYEKL.

The chain carries TRBV27 and TRBJ2-3; D possibly corresponds to TRBD2 (5 bases). The CDR3 covers 14 residues. Trimming removed 8 bases at V and 2 bases at J, with 14 bases between. Germline-derived CDR1 and CDR2 are MNHEY and SMNVEV (reference sequence). The CDR3 spells CASGRAGSTDTQYF. In nucleotides, the CDR3 is TGTGCCAGCGGGCGGGCAGGTTCCACAGATACGCAGTATTTT.

The chain recombines TRBV25-1 with TRBJ1-3, with D possibly TRBD1 on 6 matching bases. V gave up 5 bases and J gave up 0 bases, with 11 bases separating them. The length of the CDR3 is 15 residues. CDR1 and CDR2 from the germline V gene are MGHDK and SYGVNS. The CDR3 sequence: CASSLGTHSGNTIYF. The CDR3 DNA follows: TGTGCCAGCAGTCTGGGGACACACTCTGGAAACACCATATATTTT.

This clone came up once. The rearrangement links TRBV19 to TRBJ1-4; 11 bases are shared with TRBD1. The CDR3 has 13 residues. The V segment lost 11 bases and the J segment 7 bases; nucleotides outside the gene matches: 6. CDR1 LNHDA and CDR2 SQIVND come from the germline V gene (reference sequence). The CDR3: CAVGGQGGEKLFF. The CDR3 coding sequence is TGTGCCGTTGGGGGACAGGGGGGTGAAAAACTGTTTTTT.

The V call is TRBV24-1, the J call TRBJ2-3, with D perhaps matching TRBD1 or TRBD2 (6 bases each). V lost 10 bases to trimming and J lost 0 bases, with 10 bases between them. CDR1 and CDR2 (germline): KGHDR, SFDVKD. The CDR3 has 13 residues. CDR3 DNA: TGTGCCACGGGGGCGGGGAGCACAGATACGCAGTATTTT. This sequence encodes CATGAGSTDTQYF.

The chain recombines TRBV24-1 with TRBJ2-1, with D maybe TRBD1 (5 bases). V lost 2 bases, J lost 5 bases, and 12 bases lay in between. CDR3 length: 15 amino acids. The germline CDR1 and CDR2 sequences are KGHDR and SFDVKD. This CDR3 reads CATSDSQGSNNEQFF. The CDR3 DNA follows: TGTGCCACCAGTGATTCGCAGGGTTCCAACAATGAGCAGTTCTTC.